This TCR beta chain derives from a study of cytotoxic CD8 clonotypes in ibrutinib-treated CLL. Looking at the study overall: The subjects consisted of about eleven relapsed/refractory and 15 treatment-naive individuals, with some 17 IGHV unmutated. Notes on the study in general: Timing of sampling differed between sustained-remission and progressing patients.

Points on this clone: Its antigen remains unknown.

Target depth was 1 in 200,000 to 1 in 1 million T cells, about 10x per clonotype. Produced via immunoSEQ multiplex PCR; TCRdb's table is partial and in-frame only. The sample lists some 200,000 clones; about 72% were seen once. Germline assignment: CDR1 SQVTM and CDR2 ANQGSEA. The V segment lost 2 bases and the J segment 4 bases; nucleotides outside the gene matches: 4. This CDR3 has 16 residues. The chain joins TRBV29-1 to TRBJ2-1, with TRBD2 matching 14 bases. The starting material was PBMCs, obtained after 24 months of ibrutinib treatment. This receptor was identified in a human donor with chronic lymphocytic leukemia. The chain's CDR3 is CSVERGLAGEYNEQFF. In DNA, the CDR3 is TGCAGCGTTGAAAGGGGACTAGCGGGAGAGTACAATGAGCAGTTCTTC.